The 18 T cell receptor beta chains below were found in one sample sequenced in a study of T-cell memory formation after mild COVID-19. MiXCR, run by TCRdb on the 5' RACE reads, gives a single entry per CDR3 protein. There are 85,000 to 130,000 distinct CDR3 sequences in the sample; around an eighth occur only once, and approximately 30% lies in the top ten. The specimen sequenced was PBMCs or a T cell subset sorted from them (not recorded which). The receptors were gathered from an adult woman who had mild COVID-19 (a few samples of this study predate the infection). Cell type and time point are not known.

The CDR3 is CASSLGTSGIYEQYF. Written as DNA, the CDR3 is TGTGCCAGCAGCTTGGGGACTAGCGGGATCTACGAGCAGTACTTC. The chain combines TRBV5-6 with TRBJ2-7, with TRBD2 matching over 12 bases. CDR1 and CDR2 (germline): SGHDT, YYEEEE. With 0 bases clipped from V and 3 bases from J, the junction kept 1 base outside the gene matches. The CDR3 loop spans 15 amino acids. Together with reference TRBV5-6 and TRBJ2-7, the CDR3 gives the full variable domain: DAGVTQSPTHLIKTRGQQVTLRCSPKSGHDTVSWYQQALGQGPQFIFQYYEEEERQRGNFPDRFSGHQFPNYSSELNVNALLLGDSALYLCASSLGTSGIYEQYFGPGTRLTVT.

The chain is built from TRBV7-8 and TRBJ2-1; the match to TRBD2 covers 13 bases. Germline-derived CDR1 and CDR2 are SGHVS and FQNEAQ. This CDR3 contains 18 residues. Germline trimming cut 3 bases from V and 7 bases from J; bases unmatched to any gene: 12. The CDR3 nucleotides read TGTGCCAGCAGCTTTCTTGGACTAGCGGGAGATTATGGGAATGAGCAGTTCTTC. This codes for CASSFLGLAGDYGNEQFF.

This clonotype has only a few counts. The J gene is TRBJ2-7, the V gene TRBV4-1; D ambiguous. Germline CDR1 reads MGHRA; CDR2 reads YSYEKL. V lost 1 base to trimming and J lost 3 bases, with 10 bases between them. The CDR3 is 14 amino acids. Here the CDR3 reads CASSQGRASYEQYF. The CDR3 nucleotides are TGCGCCAGCAGCCAAGGTAGGGCAAGCTACGAGCAGTACTTC.

This clonotype was counted only a few times. V usage is TRBV12-3 or TRBV12-4 and J usage is TRBJ2-2; D ambiguous. V was clipped by 7 bases and J by 2 bases, with 17 bases between them. CDR3 length: 16 residues. CDR3 in DNA: TGTGCCAGCATCCCCGGCCTACACCTTAACACCGGGGAGCTGTTTTTT. Its translation is CASIPGLHLNTGELFF.

This clonotype was seen ten or more times. V is TRBV6-4 and J is TRBJ2-3; TRBD2 might be the D (6 bases). V lost 3 bases, J lost 1 base, and 11 bases lay in between. The germline gives CDR1 MRHNA, CDR2 SNTAGT. This CDR3 region has 15 residues. CDR3 region: CASSEGGLGTDTQYF. Written as DNA, the CDR3 is TGTGCCAGCAGTGAGGGGGGATTGGGCACAGATACGCAGTATTTT.

The V gene is TRBV6-5, the J gene TRBJ2-5, with TRBD1 matching 8 bases. CDR1 is MNHEY, CDR2 SVGAGI, per germline. The CDR3 totals 14 residues. Trimming at V came to 5 bases and at J to 0 bases, leaving 2 bases not matched to a gene. CDR3 region: CASSTQGDQETQYF. The CDR3 DNA sequence: TGTGCCAGCAGTACACAGGGGGACCAAGAGACCCAGTACTTC.

The rearrangement uses TRBV6-2 or TRBV6-3 and TRBJ1-5; D remains ambiguous. V was cut by 0 bases and J by 6 bases, with 9 bases left in between. The CDR3 is made up of 14 amino acids. Looked up from germline, CDR1 is MNHEY and CDR2 is SVGEGT. The CDR3, as DNA: TGTGCCAGCAGTTACTCCCTCGCGCTTCAGCCCCAGCATTTT. Translation gives CASSYSLALQPQHF.

The CDR3 loop reads CSASWGNQPQHF. The CDR3 DNA is TGCAGTGCGAGCTGGGGCAATCAGCCCCAGCATTTT. The chain is built from TRBV20-1 and TRBJ1-5; unclear D gene. The germline gives CDR1 DFQATT, CDR2 SNEGSKA (reference sequence). This CDR3 is 12 amino acids long. V lost 6 bases and J 2 bases, leaving 8 bases between the germline ends.

The sample holds a few counts of this clonotype. The rearrangement uses TRBV5-6 and TRBJ2-1, with TRBD1 as a possible D gene (6 bases). The CDR3 loop spans 14 amino acids. Germline values: CDR1 SGHDT, CDR2 YYEEEE. The V gene lost 4 bases and the J gene lost 2 bases, with 10 bases spanning the gap. CDR3 amino acids: CASSGWDTYNEQFF. CDR3 bases: TGTGCCAGCAGCGGGTGGGACACCTACAATGAGCAGTTCTTC.

This clonotype was seen repeatedly, ten times or more. The rearrangement links TRBV12-3 or TRBV12-4 to TRBJ2-1; D not resolved. Trimming took off 5 bases at V and 2 bases at J, with 16 bases between the two ends. The CDR3 is 16 residues long. The CDR3 spells CASSPLDSKAYNEQFF. The CDR3 DNA sequence: TGTGCCAGCAGTCCTTTAGACTCCAAGGCCTACAATGAGCAGTTCTTC.

This clonotype was observed at least ten times. This chain connects TRBV7-6 to TRBJ2-2; the D is unclear. Germline V gene sequence: CDR1 SGHVS, CDR2 FNYEAQ. CDR3 size: 18 residues. V shed 1 base and J shed 3 bases, with 18 bases lying between them. The CDR3 DNA reads TGTGCCAGCAGCTTAGGTACCGGTGCGTTCAGCGACACCGGGGAGCTGTTTTTT. As protein: CASSLGTGAFSDTGELFF. Looking up the rest from reference TRBV7-6 and TRBJ2-2 gives the full variable domain: GAGVSQSPRYKVTKRGQDVALRCDPISGHVSLYWYRQALGQGPEFLTYFNYEAQQDKSGLPNDRFSAERPEGSISTLTIQRTEQRDSAMYRCASSLGTGAFSDTGELFFGEGSRLTVL.

This clonotype was counted only a few times. The V call is TRBV7-9, the J call TRBJ2-1, with D maybe TRBD2 (5 bases). This CDR3 contains 16 residues. CDR1 is SEHNR and CDR2 is FQNEAQ in the germline V gene (reference sequence). Trimming pared 6 bases from V and 3 bases from J, leaving 18 bases between. In DNA, the CDR3 is TGTGCCAGCAGTCAAGGGTCCGGGGTCAGCTACAATGAGCAGTTCTTC. This translates into CASSQGSGVSYNEQFF. The complete variable domain, with remaining parts taken from reference TRBV7-9 and TRBJ2-1, reads DTGVSQNPRHKITKRGQNVTFRCDPISEHNRLYWYRQTLGQGPEFLTYFQNEAQLEKSRLLSDRFSAERPKGSFSTLEIQRTEQGDSAMYLCASSQGSGVSYNEQFFGPGTRLTVL.

In this sample, this clonotype turned up a few times. This chain connects TRBV7-8 to TRBJ2-3, with 9 bases aligning to TRBD1. Germline loops: CDR1 SGHVS, CDR2 FQNEAQ. The CDR3 is 15 amino acids. V lost 5 bases and J lost 5; bases outside the gene matches: 8. The CDR3 region has the DNA TGTGCCAGCAGCGAGTACAGGGGGCGAGGAGATACGCAGTATTTT. Translated, it gives CASSEYRGRGDTQYF.

This sequence joins TRBV6-5 and TRBJ2-1; the D gene is possibly TRBD1 (6 bases). This CDR3 contains 13 residues. Trimming shortened V by 8 bases and J by 9 bases, and 17 bases separated the two germline ends. The germline V gene has CDR1 MNHEY and CDR2 SVGAGI. The DNA for the CDR3 is TGTGCCAGCTCTTTGAACAGGGACACTGAGCAGTTCTTC. It codes for CASSLNRDTEQFF.

Only a few counts were recorded for this clonotype. The gene calls are TRBV5-6 and TRBJ1-2, with 7 bases that match TRBD1. This CDR3 region has 16 residues. V was pared by 2 bases and J by 4 bases, with 11 bases of the junction left unmatched. Germline CDR1 SGHDT, CDR2 YYEEEE. The DNA of the CDR3 is TGTGCCAGCAGCTTAGGCCTGGGACAGCACACCTATGGCTACACCTTC. Translating gives CASSLGLGQHTYGYTF.

There are a few counts of this clonotype. The chain carries TRBV7-9 and TRBJ2-2; 8 positions agree with TRBD2. The germline V gene encodes CDR1 SEHNR and CDR2 FQNEAQ (reference sequence). CDR3 length: 11 residues. The CDR3 nucleotides are TGTGGAGCGGGAGACACCGGGGAGCTGTTTTTT. Residues: CGAGDTGELFF.

There are a few counts of this clonotype. This sequence joins TRBV30 and TRBJ1-5; 10 nucleotides match TRBD1. The CDR3 is 15 amino acids. The ends lost 1 base at V and 2 bases at J; junction bases unmatched: 2. The V gene's germline CDR1 is GTSNPN and CDR2 SVGIG (reference sequence). CDR3 region: CAWSGGTGGNQPQHF. The CDR3 DNA reads as TGTGCCTGGAGTGGCGGGACAGGGGGCAATCAGCCCCAGCATTTT.

V usage is TRBV29-1 and J usage is TRBJ2-1; no clear D gene. The germline gives CDR1 SQVTM, CDR2 ANQGSEA. V lost 4 bases and J 10 bases, leaving 8 bases between the germline ends. The CDR3 spans 10 residues. This CDR3 reads CSVGGWEQFF. The CDR3 nucleotides are TGCAGCGTTGGTGGTTGGGAGCAGTTCTTC.